The 22 T cell receptor beta chains below come from one sample, sequenced in a study of blood T cell repertoires in COVID-19. Produced via immunoSEQ multiplex PCR; TCRdb's table is partial and in-frame only. This table has about 140,000 clones, less than 90% appearing once. The sequencing sample was made of PBMCs or T cells enriched from blood (not recorded which). The receptors stem from a man aged 35-49 years with acute COVID-19.

Only one count was recorded for this clone. This chain uses TRBV5-1 with TRBJ1-2, with 7 nucleotides matching TRBD1. Losses at the gene ends were 0 bases for V and 8 bases for J; bases not matched to a gene: 10. The CDR3 is 15 residues long. CDR1 and CDR2 (germline): SGHRS, YFSETQ. The CDR3 is CASSLAVGGEGGYTF. The CDR3 DNA sequence: TGCGCCAGCAGCTTGGCCGTAGGGGGCGAAGGAGGCTACACCTTC.

This rearrangement joins TRBV6-5 to TRBJ2-2, with D possibly being TRBD1 (5 bases). Trimming removed 11 bases from V and 3 bases from J, with 10 bases in between. Germline lookup yields CDR1 MNHEY and CDR2 SVGAGI. CDR3 length equals 12 residues. The CDR3: CALRRDTGELFF. In DNA, the CDR3 is TGTGCCCTCCGCAGGGACACCGGGGAGCTGTTTTTT.

The gene calls are TRBV3-1 (or the pseudogene TRBV3-2) and TRBJ1-1; D unclear. CDR1 and CDR2 from the germline V gene are LGHDT and YNNKEL (reference sequence). V lost 9 bases to trimming and J lost 1 base, with 18 bases between them. The CDR3 has 15 residues. The CDR3: CARHSRRGKNTEAFF. CDR3 sequence (DNA): TGTGCCAGACACTCCCGTCGGGGTAAGAACACTGAAGCTTTCTTT.

The chain combines TRBV18 with TRBJ2-3; TRBD2 matches 7 bases. Trimming took 6 bases from V and 6 from J; bases not matched to a gene: 12. CDR3 size: 15 residues. CDR1 is KGHSH and CDR2 is LQKENI in the germline V gene. DNA of the CDR3: TGTGCCAGCTCCCCTCCTAGCGGCACACGGGATACGCAGTATTTT. Amino acid sequence: CASSPPSGTRDTQYF.

V usage is TRBV27 and J usage is TRBJ1-4; D possibly corresponds to TRBD1 (6 bases). Germline CDR1 is MNHEY and CDR2 is SMNVEV (reference sequence). The CDR3 has 14 residues. V was clipped by 5 bases and J by 8 bases, with 15 bases between them. The CDR3 is CASSPLRGREKLFF. The CDR3 DNA sequence: TGTGCCAGCAGTCCACTCAGGGGAAGGGAAAAACTGTTTTTT.

This clone was counted only a few times. This chain links TRBV7-8 with TRBJ1-2; 8 bases agree with TRBD1. Germline assignment: CDR1 SGHVS and CDR2 FQNEAQ. CDR3 length equals 15 residues. V lost 6 bases to trimming and J lost 5 bases; unmatched junction nucleotides: 11. The DNA of the CDR3 is TGTGCCAGCAGGGATCCCGGGACAGGAGGTTATGGCTACACCTTC. It codes for CASRDPGTGGYGYTF.

The chain recombines TRBV11-2 with TRBJ2-1; the D is unclear. Trimming pared 1 base from V and 2 bases from J, leaving 12 bases between. Germline V CDR1 and CDR2: SGHAT, FQNNGV. The CDR3 has 16 amino acids. CDR3 sequence reads: CASSLGGILPYNEQFF. The CDR3 DNA follows: TGTGCCAGCAGCTTAGGCGGCATACTACCCTACAATGAGCAGTTCTTC.

Notes on this clone: The sample holds other DNA sequences that translate to the same CDR3. The gene calls are TRBV7-9 and TRBJ2-7; 9 bases line up with TRBD1. After removal of 3 bases from V and 4 bases from J, the junction contained 1 base not matched to a gene. Germline V gives CDR1 SEHNR, CDR2 FQNEAQ (reference sequence). The CDR3 loop spans 13 amino acids. DNA for the CDR3: TGTGCCAGCAGCTTCGGACAGGGGTACGAGCAGTACTTC. This encodes CASSFGQGYEQYF.

The chain recombines TRBV11-2 with TRBJ2-2; TRBD1 aligns across 9 bases. V trimming: 7 bases; J trimming: 5 bases; junction bases outside the gene matches: 11. The CDR3 spans 16 residues. Per germline, CDR1 SGHAT and CDR2 FQNNGV. The CDR3 loop is CASNFIPGQGTGELFF. CDR3 coding DNA: TGTGCCAGCAACTTCATACCGGGACAGGGTACCGGGGAGCTGTTTTTT.

The chain has TRBV4-1 and TRBJ1-4; D might be TRBD1 (6 bases). This CDR3 is 17 amino acids long. V was cut by 0 bases and J by 7 bases, with 18 bases left in between. Germline-derived CDR1 and CDR2 are MGHRA and YSYEKL. The CDR3 loop is CASSQDKGGEGGEKLFF. The CDR3 nucleotides read TGCGCCAGCAGCCAAGATAAGGGGGGGGAGGGAGGTGAAAAACTGTTTTTT.

The chain combines TRBV11-2 with TRBJ2-1; weak D call: TRBD2 (6 bases). From germline, CDR1 is SGHAT and CDR2 FQNNGV. CDR3 length: 15 residues. With 3 bases removed from V and 4 bases from J, the gap between germline ends came to 13 bases. CDR3 nucleotides: TGTGCCAGCAGCTTGTCCGGGGGACCTTACAATGAGCAGTTCTTC. Its protein is CASSLSGGPYNEQFF.

This clone was found a few times. The CDR3 region has the DNA TGTGCCAGCAGCTTACTACCCACCAGCACAGATACGCAGTATTTT. Translation: CASSLLPTSTDTQYF. The rearrangement uses TRBV11-2 and TRBJ2-3; D ambiguous. Trimming removed 2 bases at V and 0 bases at J, with 9 bases between. This CDR3 has 15 amino acids. The V gene's germline CDR1 is SGHAT and CDR2 FQNNGV.

The gene calls are TRBV5-1 and TRBJ1-4; D gene uncertain. Germline V gives CDR1 SGHRS, CDR2 YFSETQ. The CDR3 has 16 residues. Trimming stripped 0 bases from V and 0 bases from J, with 9 bases between. CDR3 loop: CASSLADGATNEKLFF. As DNA, the CDR3 is TGCGCCAGCAGCTTGGCCGACGGAGCAACTAATGAAAAACTGTTTTTT.

This clone was recorded once. V usage is TRBV25-1 and J usage is TRBJ1-2; TRBD1 matches 10 bases. This CDR3 contains 17 residues. With V trimmed by 1 base and J by 3 bases, 8 bases remained unmatched. The germline V gene has CDR1 MGHDK and CDR2 SYGVNS. The CDR3 is CASSESGDRGGYYGYTF. DNA for the CDR3: TGTGCCAGCAGTGAATCAGGGGACAGGGGCGGATACTATGGCTACACCTTC.

The sample holds one count of this clone. The V and J genes are TRBV7-2 and TRBJ1-2; D is uncertain. Looked up from germline, CDR1 is SGHTA and CDR2 is FQGNSA. Trimming pared 1 base from V and 8 bases from J, leaving 11 bases between. The CDR3 is 13 residues long. The CDR3 sequence is CASSLVTLEGYTF. CDR3 DNA: TGTGCCAGCAGCTTAGTAACCCTGGAGGGCTACACCTTC.

The chain joins TRBV11-3 to TRBJ2-1; 9 positions agree with TRBD1. J was trimmed by 9 bases and V by 5 bases; bases with no gene match: 8. Germline CDR1 is SGHNT and CDR2 is YENEEA. The CDR3 runs 14 residues. Here the CDR3 reads CASSLDRGKGEQFF. The CDR3 bases are TGTGCCAGCAGCCTGGACAGGGGAAAGGGTGAGCAGTTCTTC. Supplemented by reference TRBV11-3 and TRBJ2-1, the full variable domain reads EAGVVQSPRYKIIEKKQPVAFWCNPISGHNTLYWYLQNLGQGPELLIRYENEEAVDDSQLPKDRFSAERLKGVDSTLKIQPAELGDSAVYLCASSLDRGKGEQFFGPGTRLTVL.

The chain employs TRBV28 and TRBJ2-7, with 9 positions matching TRBD2. CDR3 length equals 19 residues. CDR1 is MDHEN, CDR2 SYDVKM, per germline. V shed 3 bases and J 3 bases; nucleotides not matched to a gene: 18. The CDR3 coding sequence is TGTGCCAGCAGTTTTGTGGGATCCCGGCGGCTAGCGGGGAACTACGAGCAGTACTTC. Residues: CASSFVGSRRLAGNYEQYF.

This clone has only a few counts. This chain uses TRBV5-4 with TRBJ1-5, with 8 nucleotides matching TRBD1. The V segment lost 0 bases and the J segment 4 bases; nucleotides outside the gene matches: 3. CDR1 SGHNT and CDR2 YYREEE come from the germline V gene (reference sequence). CDR3 length: 15 residues. CDR3 protein: CASSLGTGQNQPQHF. In DNA form, the CDR3 reads TGTGCCAGCAGCTTGGGGACAGGGCAAAATCAGCCCCAGCATTTT.

V and J are TRBV7-2 and TRBJ1-4; possibly TRBD1 for D (5 bases). Germline CDR1 and CDR2: SGHTA and FQGNSA. The germline V and J ends were trimmed by 3 bases and 3 bases, with 8 bases remaining between them. CDR3 length: 14 amino acids. CDR3 sequence reads: CASSFQTANEKLFF. CDR3 nucleotide sequence: TGTGCCAGCAGCTTTCAGACAGCTAATGAAAAACTGTTTTTT.

This clone was seen more than once but under ten times. V and J are TRBV4-1 and TRBJ1-1; D remains unclear. This CDR3 has 15 residues. V lost 3 bases and J 1 base, leaving 12 bases between the germline ends. Germline V gene data show CDR1 as MGHRA and CDR2 as YSYEKL. The CDR3 region has the DNA TGCGCCAGCAGCCACGATGGTCCGGGGAACACTGAAGCTTTCTTT. This translates into CASSHDGPGNTEAFF.

The chain has TRBV15 and TRBJ1-2, with 11 bases lining up with TRBD1. Losses at the gene ends were 8 bases for V and 8 bases for J; bases not matched to a gene: 13. From germline, CDR1 is LNHNV and CDR2 YYDKDF (reference sequence). The CDR3 runs 15 residues. The CDR3 protein is CATEGGGQGAGGYTF. DNA of the CDR3: TGTGCCACCGAAGGGGGCGGACAGGGGGCGGGGGGCTACACCTTC.

The gene calls are TRBV10-1 and TRBJ2-1, with 9 nucleotides matching TRBD2. Germline CDR1 reads WNHNN; CDR2 reads SYGVQD (reference sequence). CDR3 size: 14 residues. V was clipped by 5 bases and J by 6 bases; unmatched bases: 5. The DNA of the CDR3 is TGCGCCAGCAGTTTTAGCGGGAGTGGCAATGAGCAGTTCTTC. Amino acids: CASSFSGSGNEQFF.